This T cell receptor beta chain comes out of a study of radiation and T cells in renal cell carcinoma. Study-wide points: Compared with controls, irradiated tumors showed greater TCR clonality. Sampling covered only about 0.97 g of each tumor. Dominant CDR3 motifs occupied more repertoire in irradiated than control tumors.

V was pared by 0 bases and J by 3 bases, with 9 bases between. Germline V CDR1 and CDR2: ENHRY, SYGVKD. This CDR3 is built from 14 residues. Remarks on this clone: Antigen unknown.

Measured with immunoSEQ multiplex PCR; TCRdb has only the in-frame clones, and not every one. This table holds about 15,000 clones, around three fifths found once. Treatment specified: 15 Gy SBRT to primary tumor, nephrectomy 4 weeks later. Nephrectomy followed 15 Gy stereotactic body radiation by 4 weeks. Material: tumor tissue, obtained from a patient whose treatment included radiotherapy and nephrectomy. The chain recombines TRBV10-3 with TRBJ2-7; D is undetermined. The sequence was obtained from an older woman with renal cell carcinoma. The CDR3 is CAISESGTNYEQYF. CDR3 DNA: TGTGCCATCAGTGAGTCGGGAACGAACTACGAGCAGTACTTC.